Listed below are T cell receptor beta chains from one sample, sequenced in a study of T cell responses to AZD1222 COVID-19 vaccine. Profiling relied on immunoSEQ multiplex PCR, and the TCRdb table lists in-frame clones only, not all of them. The sample lists approximately 180,000 clones, 75% to 90% occurring once. The material sequenced was peripheral blood, taken 28 days after the second dose of the MenACWY control vaccine. Receptor source: an adult who received the MenACWY meningococcal vaccine as a control. The CDR3 runs from the conserved cysteine through the conserved F or W. Fields, in order: J gene, D gene, V gene, clone size, CDR3 protein, CDR3 DNA. The D gene is left open where the match is weak. For some rows the clone size is stated as once, few or many, or as a class when expanded; others skip it.

>TRBJ1-2|.|TRBV28|.
CASSLDRTYGYTF
TGTGCCAGCAGCCTTGACAGGACCTATGGCTACACCTTC
>TRBJ2-7|.|TRBV11-2|.
CASKLQGPTGSYEQYF
TGTGCCAGCAAATTACAGGGCCCCACGGGCTCCTACGAGCAGTACTTC
>TRBJ1-4|.|TRBV28|.
CASSGEGINEKLFF
TGTGCCAGCAGTGGGGAGGGGATTAATGAAAAACTGTTTTTT
>TRBJ1-3|.|TRBV28|.
CASSGNTIYF
TGTGCCAGCAGTGGAAACACCATATATTTT
>TRBJ2-7|.|TRBV11-2|.
CASTRGRTSYEQYF
TGTGCCAGCACCCGAGGGAGGACGTCCTACGAGCAGTACTTC
>TRBJ2-7|.|TRBV15|.
CATRGAYSYEQYF
TGTGCCACCAGGGGTGCTTACTCCTACGAGCAGTACTTC
>TRBJ2-7|.|TRBV5-1|once
CASSLKETEYEQYF
TGCGCCAGCAGCTTGAAGGAGACCGAATACGAGCAGTACTTC
>TRBJ1-2|TRBD1|TRBV4-3|.
CASSHYRGRFTYGYTF
TGCGCCAGCAGCCACTACAGGGGGCGATTTACCTATGGCTACACCTTC
>TRBJ2-3|TRBD1|TRBV24-1|.
CATSDLRAGGEWHTQYF
TGTGCCACCAGTGATTTGAGGGCAGGGGGCGAGTGGCATACGCAGTATTTT
>TRBJ2-7|.|TRBV27|.
CASSLRDEQYF
TGTGCCAGCAGTTTAAGGGACGAGCAGTACTTC
>TRBJ1-3|.|TRBV9|.
CASSVGGTGNTIYF
TGTGCCAGCAGCGTAGGGGGTACTGGAAACACCATATATTTT
>TRBJ1-1|.|TRBV12-3/TRBV12-4|.
CASSFNTEAFF
TGTGCCAGCAGTTTTAACACTGAAGCTTTCTTT
>TRBJ1-3|.|TRBV6-5|once
CASSLGDTIYF
TGTGCCAGCAGTTTGGGTGACACCATATATTTT
>TRBJ1-2|.|TRBV18|.
CASSPTTGENGYTF
TGTGCCAGCTCACCTACGACGGGGGAGAACGGCTACACCTTC
>TRBJ1-3|.|TRBV10-3|.
CAIMGTGTLSGNTIYF
TGTGCCATCATGGGAACAGGGACCCTCTCTGGAAACACCATATATTTT
>TRBJ2-7|.|TRBV7-3|few
CASSLSGTNLAYEQYF
TGTGCCAGCAGCTTAAGTGGGACAAACCTCGCCTACGAGCAGTACTTC
>TRBJ1-2|.|TRBV23-1|.
CASSQLRQWNGYTF
TGCGCCAGCAGTCAATTGAGACAATGGAATGGCTACACCTTC
>TRBJ2-7|.|TRBV7-2|.
CASSPNYEQYF
TGTGCCAGCAGCCCTAACTACGAGCAGTACTTC
>TRBJ2-7|.|TRBV5-5|.
CASSLNRGSYEQYF
TGTGCCAGCAGCTTGAATAGGGGCTCCTACGAGCAGTACTTC
>TRBJ1-2|.|TRBV28|few
CASSYRGYTF
TGTGCCAGCAGTTATCGAGGCTACACCTTC
>TRBJ2-7|TRBD2|TRBV7-2|.
CASSLGLADTYEQYF
TGTGCCAGCAGCTTAGGGCTAGCGGATACCTACGAGCAGTACTTC
>TRBJ2-5|TRBD1|TRBV3-1/TRBV3-2|once
CASSQGDRAQETQYF
TGTGCCAGCAGCCAGGGTGACAGGGCCCAAGAGACCCAGTACTTC
>TRBJ1-6|.|TRBV7-2|.
CASSFSGVDNSPLHF
TGTGCCAGCAGCTTCTCAGGGGTCGATAATTCACCCCTCCACTTT
>TRBJ1-6|TRBD1|TRBV6-5|.
CASSYFMTGIGSPLHF
TGTGCCAGCAGTTACTTCATGACAGGGATTGGCTCACCCCTCCACTTT
>TRBJ2-1|.|TRBV4-3|.
CASSQGEGGYNEQFF
TGCGCCAGCAGCCAAGGAGAGGGGGGGTACAATGAGCAGTTCTTC
>TRBJ1-5|.|TRBV12-3/TRBV12-4|.
CASSFPGAQPQHF
TGTGCCAGCAGTTTTCCAGGCGCACAGCCCCAGCATTTT
>TRBJ2-7|.|TRBV30|.
CAWSVREGAFF
TGTGCCTGGAGTGTTCGGGAGGGGGCCTTCTTC
>TRBJ2-5|.|TRBV7-3|.
CASSFLGGETQYF
TGTGCCAGCAGCTTCCTCGGGGGAGAGACCCAGTACTTC
>TRBJ1-6|TRBD1|TRBV9|.
CASSSGTGYNSPLHF
TGTGCCAGCAGCTCCGGGACAGGGTATAATTCACCCCTCCACTTT
>TRBJ2-7|.|TRBV7-2|.
CASSSPNREQYF
TGTGCCAGCAGCTCCCCTAATCGCGAGCAGTACTTC
>TRBJ1-1|.|TRBV18|once
CASSPPTSKAFF
TGTGCCAGCTCACCACCGACATCTAAAGCTTTCTTT
>TRBJ1-5|.|TRBV7-2|.
CASSLSIWGQPQHF
TGTGCCAGCAGCCTCAGCATTTGGGGTCAGCCCCAGCATTTT
>TRBJ2-7|TRBD2|TRBV19|few
CASSMESGTSGIPHEQYF
TGTGCCAGTAGTATGGAGTCCGGGACTAGCGGGATCCCCCACGAGCAGTACTTC
>TRBJ2-3|.|TRBV7-6|once
CASSVGLGQGTDTQYF
TGTGCCAGCAGCGTCGGACTGGGCCAGGGTACGGATACGCAGTATTTT
>TRBJ1-5|.|TRBV5-1|.
CASSPGTVGSNQPQHF
TGCGCCAGCAGCCCTGGGACGGTGGGGAGCAATCAGCCCCAGCATTTT
>TRBJ2-1|.|TRBV28|.
CAISELPSYNEQFF
TGTGCCATCTCAGAGTTACCCTCCTACAATGAGCAGTTCTTC
>TRBJ1-4|.|TRBV25-1|.
CASSERVGEKLFF
TGTGCCAGCAGTGAGAGGGTAGGTGAAAAACTGTTTTTT
>TRBJ1-1|.|TRBV2|.
CAMLRGEMNTEAFF
TGTGCCATGCTGAGAGGAGAAATGAACACTGAAGCTTTCTTT
>TRBJ1-5|.|TRBV28|.
CASSLIRDNQPQHF
TGTGCCAGCAGTTTGATCAGGGATAATCAGCCCCAGCATTTT
>TRBJ1-3|TRBD1|TRBV27|.
CASSSVRGAAGNTIYF
TGTGCCAGCAGTTCGGTCAGGGGGGCGGCAGGAAACACCATATATTTT
>TRBJ1-5|.|TRBV3-1/TRBV3-2|.
CASSQDATANQPQHF
TGTGCCAGCAGCCAAGACGCGACAGCCAATCAGCCCCAGCATTTT
>TRBJ1-1|.|TRBV19|.
CASSIGFGGTEAFF
TGTGCCAGTAGTATAGGTTTTGGAGGGACTGAAGCTTTCTTT
>TRBJ1-6|.|TRBV7-9|.
CASTMTGINNSPLHF
TGTGCCAGCACCATGACGGGGATAAATAATTCACCCCTCCACTTT
>TRBJ2-7|.|TRBV18|.
CASSPSPSSSREQYF
TGTGCCAGCTCACCAAGCCCATCTAGTTCTCGAGAGCAGTACTTC
>TRBJ1-6|.|TRBV11-2|.
CASSRYLRTDNSPLHF
TGTGCCAGCAGCCGATACCTCCGGACAGATAATTCACCCCTCCACTTT
>TRBJ2-2|.|TRBV25-1|.
CASSEFLGGDTGELFF
TGTGCCAGCAGTGAATTTTTGGGGGGTGACACCGGGGAGCTGTTTTTT
>TRBJ2-1|TRBD2|TRBV7-8|.
CASSPRGGLAGGPEQFF
TGTGCCAGCAGCCCTAGGGGGGGCTTAGCGGGAGGGCCTGAGCAGTTCTTC
>TRBJ1-2|TRBD1|TRBV7-2|.
CASSLGGQDADYGYTF
TGTGCCAGCAGCTTAGGTGGACAGGACGCGGACTATGGCTACACCTTC
>TRBJ1-2|.|TRBV5-6|.
CASREGSYGYTF
TGTGCCAGCCGAGAGGGGTCCTATGGCTACACCTTC
>TRBJ1-1|.|TRBV21-1|.
CASSKRAGLGTEAFF
TGTGCCAGCAGCAAAAGGGCAGGGTTAGGGACTGAAGCTTTCTTT
>TRBJ2-7|.|TRBV9|.
CASSASQGYEQYF
TGTGCCAGCAGCGCCTCACAGGGCTACGAGCAGTACTTC
>TRBJ2-2|.|TRBV9|.
CASSFHRELATGELFF
TGTGCCAGCAGCTTTCACAGGGAGTTGGCCACCGGGGAGCTGTTTTTT
>TRBJ1-1|.|TRBV18|.
CASSPENTEAFF
TGTGCCAGCTCACCGGAGAACACTGAAGCTTTCTTT
>TRBJ2-2|.|TRBV7-3|.
CASSTQGHLNTGELFF
TGTGCCAGCAGCACCCAAGGACACTTGAACACCGGGGAGCTGTTTTTT
>TRBJ2-2|.|TRBV28|.
CASSPPRGNTGELFF
TGTGCCAGCAGTCCGCCGAGAGGGAACACCGGGGAGCTGTTTTTT
>TRBJ2-7|.|TRBV6-5|.
CASSYSLRDYEQYF
TGTGCCAGCAGTTACTCCTTGAGGGACTACGAGCAGTACTTC